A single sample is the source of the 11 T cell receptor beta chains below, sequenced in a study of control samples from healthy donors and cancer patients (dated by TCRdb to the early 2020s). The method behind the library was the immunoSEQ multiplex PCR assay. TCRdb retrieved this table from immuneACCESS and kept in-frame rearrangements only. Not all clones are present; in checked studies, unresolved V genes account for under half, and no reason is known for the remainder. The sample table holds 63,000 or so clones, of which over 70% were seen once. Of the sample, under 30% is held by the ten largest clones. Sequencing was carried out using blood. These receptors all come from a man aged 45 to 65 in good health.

CDR3 sequence reads: CASSLGQGGNQPQHF. The CDR3 bases are TGTGCCAGCAGCCTGGGACAGGGAGGCAATCAGCCCCAGCATTTT. This chain connects TRBV3-1 (or the pseudogene TRBV3-2) to TRBJ1-5; 9 bases are shared with TRBD1. CDR1 and CDR2 (germline): LGHDT, YNNKEL (reference sequence). Trimming at V came to 4 bases and at J to 2 bases, leaving 3 bases not matched to a gene. There are 15 residues in the CDR3.

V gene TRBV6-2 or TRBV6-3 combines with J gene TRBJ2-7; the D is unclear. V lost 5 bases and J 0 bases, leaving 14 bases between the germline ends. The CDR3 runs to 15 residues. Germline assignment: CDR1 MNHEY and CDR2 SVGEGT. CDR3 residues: CASSRVAGLSYEQYF. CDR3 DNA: TGTGCCAGCAGTCGGGTAGCTGGGCTCTCCTACGAGCAGTACTTC.

In DNA form, the CDR3 reads TGTGCCAGCAGCTTGGGTACCAACACCGGGGAGCTGTTTTTT. It encodes CASSLGTNTGELFF. The chain links TRBV5-4 to TRBJ2-2; D gene ambiguous. This CDR3 is built from 14 residues. V was pared by 0 bases and J by 2 bases, with 5 bases between. Germline loops: CDR1 SGHNT, CDR2 YYREEE (reference sequence).

CDR3 in DNA: TGTGCCAGTAGAGGTTTTGTAGCGGGAGGGCCAGATACGCAGTATTTT. Protein sequence: CASRGFVAGGPDTQYF. The chain is built from TRBV19 and TRBJ2-3; 11 bases agree with TRBD2. The CDR3 is 16 residues long. With 6 bases clipped from V and 4 bases from J, the junction kept 9 bases outside the gene matches. The germline V gene has CDR1 LNHDA and CDR2 SQIVND (reference sequence).

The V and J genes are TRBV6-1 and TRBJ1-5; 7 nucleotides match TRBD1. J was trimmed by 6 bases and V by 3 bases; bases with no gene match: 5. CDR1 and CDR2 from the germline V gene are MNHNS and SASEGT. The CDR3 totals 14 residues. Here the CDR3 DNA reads TGTGCCAGCAGTGAGGGGAGGGGGCGTCAGCCCCAGCATTTT. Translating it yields CASSEGRGRQPQHF.

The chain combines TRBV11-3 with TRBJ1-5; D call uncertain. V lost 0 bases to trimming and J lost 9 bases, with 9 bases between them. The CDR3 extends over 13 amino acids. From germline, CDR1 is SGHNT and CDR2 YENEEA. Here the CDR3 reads CASSLDRLSPQHF. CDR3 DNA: TGTGCCAGCAGCTTAGATAGGTTATCGCCCCAGCATTTT.

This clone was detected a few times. The CDR3 DNA sequence: TGCGCCAGCAGTCCGGCGGAGAGTTCCGAGCAGTACTTC. Translating it yields CASSPAESSEQYF. V gene TRBV10-1 combines with J gene TRBJ2-7; D uncertain. From germline, CDR1 is WNHNN and CDR2 SYGVQD (reference sequence). V shed 5 bases and J shed 6 bases, with 14 bases lying between them. CDR3 size: 13 residues.

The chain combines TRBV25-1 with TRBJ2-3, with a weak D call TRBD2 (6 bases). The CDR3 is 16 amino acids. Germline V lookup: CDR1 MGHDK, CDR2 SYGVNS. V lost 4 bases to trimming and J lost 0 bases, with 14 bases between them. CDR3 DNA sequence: TGTGCCAGCAGTGCTGGGGTGGGGGGTAGCACAGATACGCAGTATTTT. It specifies CASSAGVGGSTDTQYF.

Written as DNA, the CDR3 is TGTGCCAGCAGAAGTACGGGACAAAATTCACCCCTCCACTTT. As protein: CASRSTGQNSPLHF. The gene calls are TRBV7-9 and TRBJ1-6; TRBD1 might be the D (6 bases). This CDR3 region has 14 residues. Trimming shortened V by 6 bases and J by 7 bases, and 13 bases separated the two germline ends. Germline V gene data show CDR1 as SEHNR and CDR2 as FQNEAQ (reference sequence).

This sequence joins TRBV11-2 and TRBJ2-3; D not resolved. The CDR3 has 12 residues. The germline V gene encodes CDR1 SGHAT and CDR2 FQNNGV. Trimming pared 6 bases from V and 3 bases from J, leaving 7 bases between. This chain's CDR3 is CASSWWTDTQYF. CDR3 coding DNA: TGTGCCAGCAGTTGGTGGACAGATACGCAGTATTTT.

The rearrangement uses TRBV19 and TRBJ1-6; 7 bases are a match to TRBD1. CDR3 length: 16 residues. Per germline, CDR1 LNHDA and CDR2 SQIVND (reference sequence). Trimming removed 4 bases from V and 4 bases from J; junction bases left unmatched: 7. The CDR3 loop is CASSTTGTEYNSPLHF. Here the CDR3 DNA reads TGTGCCAGTAGTACTACCGGGACAGAGTATAATTCACCCCTCCACTTT.